One sample yielded the 22 T cell receptor beta chains listed below, sequenced in a study of cytomegalovirus exposure and HLA in healthy donors. Primers: 60 Vbeta forward and 13 Jbeta reverse. TCRdb's copy holds only in-frame clones and misses some; the assay was immunoSEQ multiplex PCR. This sample has around 230,000 clones, with nearly 80% found just once. The specimen sequenced was PBMCs. The source of these receptors is a male donor in good health and CMV-seronegative.

V is TRBV7-9 and J is TRBJ1-2; D is ambiguous. This CDR3 has 14 amino acids. Germline V gene lookup returns CDR1 SEHNR and CDR2 FQNEAQ (reference sequence). V lost 1 base and J 2 bases, leaving 8 bases between the germline ends. CDR3 protein: CASSLDLQNYGYTF. The CDR3, as DNA: TGTGCCAGCAGCTTAGATCTTCAGAACTATGGCTACACCTTC.

This clone appeared a few times. The CDR3 here is CASSPSGTATGELFF. For the CDR3, the DNA is TGTGCCAGCTCACCCTCCGGGACAGCCACCGGGGAGCTGTTTTTT. This chain connects TRBV18 to TRBJ2-2; the match to TRBD1 covers 7 bases. Germline V gene lookup returns CDR1 KGHSH and CDR2 LQKENI. Trimming took 3 bases from V and 4 from J; bases not matched to a gene: 5. The CDR3 is 15 residues long.

V gene TRBV18 combines with J gene TRBJ2-2; D might be TRBD2 (7 bases). Germline-derived CDR1 and CDR2 are KGHSH and LQKENI. The CDR3 extends over 18 amino acids. With 8 bases removed from V and 3 bases from J, the gap between germline ends came to 25 bases. Here the CDR3 DNA reads TGTGCCAGCACCAGGCGGGGGCTACCTGAGGAGGACACCGGGGAGCTGTTTTTT. This codes for CASTRRGLPEEDTGELFF.

This clone was counted a few times. Different DNA sequences within this sample yield the same CDR3. CDR3 region: CSSSLRGAVYEQYF. The CDR3 nucleotides are TGTTCTAGCAGCTTACGGGGGGCGGTATACGAGCAGTACTTC. The rearrangement links TRBV7-9 to TRBJ2-7, with D perhaps TRBD2 (7 bases). This CDR3 is built from 14 residues. Germline CDR1 reads SEHNR; CDR2 reads FQNEAQ (reference sequence).

As concerns this clone: Sequence at one end of the junction differs from germline and may be a read error. The rearrangement uses TRBV25-1 and TRBJ2-1, with 8 bases aligning to TRBD1. The CDR3 is 14 residues long. Germline V gene lookup returns CDR1 MGHDK and CDR2 SYGVNS. CDR3 region: CTSSEVLQGDEQFF. The CDR3 DNA sequence: TGTACCAGCAGTGAAGTCCTACAGGGGGATGAGCAGTTCTTC.

The chain joins TRBV27 to TRBJ2-1, with TRBD2 identical over 8 bases. The CDR3 loop spans 14 amino acids. Looked up from germline, CDR1 is MNHEY and CDR2 is SMNVEV (reference sequence). V lost 3 bases, J lost 8 bases, and 6 bases stayed unmatched. CDR3: CASSFWTSLHEQFF. The CDR3 DNA follows: TGTGCCAGCAGTTTTTGGACTAGCTTACATGAGCAGTTCTTC.

The V call is TRBV5-4, the J call TRBJ2-7; D perhaps matches TRBD2 (6 bases). This CDR3 is 11 amino acids long. Trimming left V 7 bases short and J 12 bases short, with 17 bases between. CDR1 SGHNT and CDR2 YYREEE come from the germline V gene (reference sequence). CDR3 coding DNA: TGTGCCAGCCCGGGAGAGCTCTGTGGGTACTTC. It encodes CASPGELCGYF.

V usage is TRBV18 and J usage is TRBJ1-4; D possibly corresponds to TRBD1 (5 bases). The V gene lost 2 bases and the J gene lost 6 bases, with 10 bases spanning the gap. The CDR3 has 14 amino acids. The germline gives CDR1 KGHSH, CDR2 LQKENI. CDR3 bases: TGTGCCAGCTCACCATCGGGGGATTATGAAAAACTGTTTTTT. Translating it yields CASSPSGDYEKLFF.

The V gene is TRBV27, the J gene TRBJ2-7, with D possibly TRBD1 on 5 matching bases. This CDR3 has 14 amino acids. Germline CDR1 MNHEY, CDR2 SMNVEV (reference sequence). V gave up 4 bases and J gave up 5 bases, with 15 bases separating them. CDR3 residues: CASSSSWGWDEQYF. Written as DNA, the CDR3 is TGTGCCAGCAGTTCTTCCTGGGGCTGGGACGAGCAGTACTTC.

The V and J genes are TRBV6-1 and TRBJ2-5, with D perhaps TRBD1 (5 bases). V gave up 3 bases and J gave up 7 bases, with 21 bases separating them. This CDR3 has 16 amino acids. Germline values: CDR1 MNHNS, CDR2 SASEGT. Written as DNA, the CDR3 is TGTGCCAGCAGTGACCCGCCCGCTTTTGGGGCTGGGACCCAGTACTTC. Protein sequence: CASSDPPAFGAGTQYF.

The chain joins TRBV29-1 to TRBJ2-1, with TRBD1 as a possible D gene (6 bases). Germline assignment: CDR1 SQVTM and CDR2 ANQGSEA. The CDR3 totals 16 residues. The V gene lost 7 bases and the J gene lost 5 bases, with 24 bases spanning the gap. CDR3 residues: CSALTRDTFLNNEQFF. The CDR3 DNA sequence: TGCAGCGCGCTGACGAGGGACACCTTCTTAAACAATGAGCAGTTCTTC.

The CDR3 bases are TGTGCCATCAGCAGACAGGAGAACACTGAAGCTTTCTTT. This gives the protein CAISRQENTEAFF. The chain employs TRBV10-3 and TRBJ1-1; maybe TRBD1 (6 bases). The CDR3 spans 13 residues. Trimming removed 6 bases at V and 1 base at J, with 9 bases between. Looked up from germline, CDR1 is ENHRY and CDR2 is SYGVKD.

The chain employs TRBV2 and TRBJ1-2, with 7 bases that match TRBD1. The germline V gene encodes CDR1 SNHLY and CDR2 FYNNEI. CDR3 length: 15 amino acids. V was clipped by 10 bases and J by 0 bases; unmatched bases: 11. As DNA, the CDR3 is TGTGCCAACAGGGGCGACATCACCCCTAACTATGGCTACACCTTC. Residues: CANRGDITPNYGYTF.

CDR3 DNA: TGTGCCAGCAGCCAAGGGACAGGAGGGCAAGAGACCCAGTACTTC. The encoded protein is CASSQGTGGQETQYF. The chain links TRBV9 to TRBJ2-5; 8 positions match TRBD1. Germline V lookup: CDR1 SGDLS, CDR2 YYNGEE. The CDR3 consists of 15 residues. The junction had 7 bases not matched to a gene; V was cut back by 4 bases and J by 2 bases.

The V and J genes are TRBV7-2 and TRBJ1-1; D is possibly TRBD1 (5 bases). The CDR3 runs 13 residues. The V end was cut by 4 bases, the J end by 2 bases, with 8 bases between. CDR1 SGHTA and CDR2 FQGNSA come from the germline V gene. This chain's CDR3 is CASSYDRNTEAFF. The CDR3 coding sequence is TGTGCCAGCAGCTACGACAGAAACACTGAAGCTTTCTTT.

This chain joins TRBV15 and TRBJ1-5; D is unresolved. The length of the CDR3 is 15 residues. The germline gives CDR1 LNHNV, CDR2 YYDKDF (reference sequence). Trimming left V 0 bases short and J 4 bases short, with 10 bases between. CDR3 amino acids: CATSRDILANQPQHF. In DNA form, the CDR3 reads TGTGCCACCAGCAGAGATATCTTAGCAAATCAGCCCCAGCATTTT.

This clone was counted a few times. This chain uses TRBV27 with TRBJ2-7; D is unclear. The CDR3 totals 16 residues. The V gene lost 4 bases and the J gene lost 2 bases, with 18 bases spanning the gap. The germline CDR1 and CDR2 sequences are MNHEY and SMNVEV (reference sequence). The DNA for the CDR3 is TGTGCCAGCAGTTCCGCGCCCAGTGGGCCTGCCTACGAGCAGTACTTC. It yields the protein CASSSAPSGPAYEQYF.

The rearrangement joins TRBV6-6 to TRBJ1-5; no clear D gene. Trimming stripped 4 bases from V and 4 bases from J, with 2 bases between. The CDR3 consists of 11 residues. CDR1 is MNHNY, CDR2 SVGAGI, per germline (reference sequence). The chain's CDR3 is CASSSNQPQHF. CDR3 sequence (DNA): TGTGCCAGCAGTTCAAATCAGCCCCAGCATTTT.

The J gene is TRBJ2-7, the V gene TRBV28; TRBD1 is a possible D gene (6 bases). With 3 bases removed from V and 2 bases from J, the gap between germline ends came to 11 bases. The CDR3 has 14 amino acids. The germline V gene has CDR1 MDHEN and CDR2 SYDVKM. CDR3 residues: CASSFAGAAYEQYF. The DNA for the CDR3 is TGTGCCAGCAGTTTCGCAGGGGCGGCCTACGAGCAGTACTTC.

The gene calls are TRBV5-4 and TRBJ2-5, with TRBD1 matching 10 bases. Losses at the gene ends were 4 bases for V and 4 bases for J; bases not matched to a gene: 13. CDR1 SGHNT and CDR2 YYREEE come from the germline V gene (reference sequence). The CDR3 sequence is 17 residues long. In DNA, the CDR3 is TGTGCCAGCAGCACGGGCGTGGACAGGGGGGTCCGAGAGACCCAGTACTTC. Protein product: CASSTGVDRGVRETQYF. Filled out from reference TRBV5-4 and TRBJ2-5, the complete variable domain reads ETGVTQSPTHLIKTRGQQVTLRCSSQSGHNTVSWYQQALGQGPQFIFQYYREEENGRGNFPPRFSGLQFPNYSSELNVNALELDDSALYLCASSTGVDRGVRETQYFGPGTRLLVL.

V and J are TRBV29-1 and TRBJ1-1; D call uncertain. Deletions cut 5 bases from V and 0 bases from J, with 13 bases between. The germline gives CDR1 SQVTM, CDR2 ANQGSEA. The CDR3 spans 14 residues. The CDR3 region has the DNA TGCAGCGTTAACCGACAAAGGATGAACACTGAAGCTTTCTTT. Translating it yields CSVNRQRMNTEAFF.

This chain links TRBV18 with TRBJ1-1, with TRBD1 as a possible D gene (5 bases). The V gene's germline CDR1 is KGHSH and CDR2 LQKENI. This CDR3 has 15 residues. V lost 0 bases to trimming and J lost 0 bases, with 8 bases between them. The CDR3 is CASSPPVDMNTEAFF. The CDR3 bases are TGTGCCAGCTCACCACCTGTGGACATGAACACTGAAGCTTTCTTT.